Listed below are T cell receptor beta chains from one sample, sequenced in a study of CD8+ T cells in alopecia areata. Only in-frame clones appear in the TCRdb table, and some are missing; sequencing was by immunoSEQ multiplex PCR. The sample gives about 190,000 clones, roughly three fifths of which show up once; roughly 0.67% is in the top ten. This sample comprised CD4+ T cells sorted from blood, obtained at week 4, from a patient treated with tofacitinib. These receptors were obtained from a human donor with alopecia areata. The CDR3 runs from the conserved cysteine through the conserved F or W. Each record gives: J gene, V gene, CDR3 length, CDR3 protein.

TRBJ1-6 TRBV19 13 CACAGGDGSPLHF
TRBJ2-7 TRBV10-3 14 CAISAFDTHYEQYF
TRBJ2-5 TRBV29-1 12 CSVGHLKETQYF
TRBJ1-2 TRBV2 14 CASSIGQGNRGYTF
TRBJ2-7 TRBV30 15 CAWMKTGVDRDEQYF
TRBJ2-5 TRBV7-9 13 CASSRGAQETQYF
TRBJ2-1 TRBV9 14 CASSPSGSGNEQFF
TRBJ2-1 TRBV28 12 CASRTGGTEQFF
TRBJ1-2 TRBV29-1 15 CSVVGTGASGYGYTF
TRBJ2-5 TRBV18 13 CASSPPSSETQYF
TRBJ2-5 TRBV30 13 CAWSGLRAETQYF
TRBJ2-3 TRBV25-1 15 CASSEWLGGTDTQYF
TRBJ2-5 TRBV7-2 14 CASSLAGGLETQYF